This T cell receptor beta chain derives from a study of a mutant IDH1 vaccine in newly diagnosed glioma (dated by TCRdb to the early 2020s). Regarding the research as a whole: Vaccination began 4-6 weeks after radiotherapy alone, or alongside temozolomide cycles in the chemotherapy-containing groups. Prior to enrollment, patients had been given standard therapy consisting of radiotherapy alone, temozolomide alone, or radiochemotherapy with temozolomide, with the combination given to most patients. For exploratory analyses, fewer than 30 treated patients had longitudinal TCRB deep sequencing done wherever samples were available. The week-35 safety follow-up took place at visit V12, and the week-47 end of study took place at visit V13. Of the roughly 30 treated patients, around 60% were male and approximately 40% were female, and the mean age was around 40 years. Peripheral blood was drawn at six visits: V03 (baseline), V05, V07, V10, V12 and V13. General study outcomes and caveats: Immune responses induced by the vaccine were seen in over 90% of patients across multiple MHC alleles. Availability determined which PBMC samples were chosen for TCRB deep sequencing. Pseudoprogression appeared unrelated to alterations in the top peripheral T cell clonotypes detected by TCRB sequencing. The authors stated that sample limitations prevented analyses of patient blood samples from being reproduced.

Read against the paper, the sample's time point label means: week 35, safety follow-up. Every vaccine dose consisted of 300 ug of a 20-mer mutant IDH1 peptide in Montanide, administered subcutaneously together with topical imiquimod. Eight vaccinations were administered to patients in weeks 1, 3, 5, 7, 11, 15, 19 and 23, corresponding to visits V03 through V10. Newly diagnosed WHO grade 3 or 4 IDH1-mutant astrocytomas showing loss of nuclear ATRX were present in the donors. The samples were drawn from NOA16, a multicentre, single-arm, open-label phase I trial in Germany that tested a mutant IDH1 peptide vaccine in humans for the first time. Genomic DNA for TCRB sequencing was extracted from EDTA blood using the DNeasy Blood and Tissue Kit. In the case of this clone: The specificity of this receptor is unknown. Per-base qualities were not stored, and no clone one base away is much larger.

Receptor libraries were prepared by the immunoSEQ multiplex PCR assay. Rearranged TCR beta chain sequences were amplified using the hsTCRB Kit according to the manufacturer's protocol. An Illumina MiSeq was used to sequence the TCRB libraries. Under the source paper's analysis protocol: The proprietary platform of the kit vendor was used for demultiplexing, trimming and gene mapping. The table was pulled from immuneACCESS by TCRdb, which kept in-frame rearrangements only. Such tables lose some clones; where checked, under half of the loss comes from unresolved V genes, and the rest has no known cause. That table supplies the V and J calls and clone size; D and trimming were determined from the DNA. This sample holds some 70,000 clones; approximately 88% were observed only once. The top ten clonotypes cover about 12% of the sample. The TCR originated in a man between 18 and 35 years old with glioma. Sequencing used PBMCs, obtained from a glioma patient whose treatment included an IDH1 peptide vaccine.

CDR3 loop: CASSLGTGRTGSPLHF. Read as DNA, the sequence is TGTGCCAGCAGTCTAGGCACAGGAAGGACAGGTTCACCCCTCCACTTT. The chain is encoded by TRBV5-4 joined to TRBJ1-6; 7 central bases correspond to TRBD1. CDR1 and CDR2, per the germline V gene (reference sequence), are SGHNT and YYREEE. The germline V and J ends show losses of 5 bases and 9 bases respectively, and no gene match explains 14 bases of the junction. The CDR3 has 16 amino acids, counting the end cysteine and phenylalanine. Kept here is only the CDR3 DNA, which spans 48 bases and is read in frame from base 1.